This T cell receptor beta chain comes out of a study of OX40 agonist ivuxolimab in advanced cancers. This CDR3 is built from 13 residues. Germline assignment: CDR1 LGHNA and CDR2 YNFKEQ. Deletions cut 0 bases from V and 6 bases from J, with 7 bases between. Sequencing used immunoSEQ multiplex PCR; TCRdb keeps in-frame clones, though not all of them. The data show 67,000 or so clones, about 88% seen once. This sequence joins TRBV4-2 and TRBJ2-3; no clear D gene. The source material was CD4+ or CD8+ T cells sorted from blood, sampled in a trial of the OX40 agonist ivuxolimab. This clonotype was sampled from an adult with an advanced solid tumor such as melanoma, head and neck, liver or kidney cancer. The CDR3 DNA follows: TGTGCCAGCAGCCAAGAGTTGCGGGATACGCAGTATTTT. Protein product: CASSQELRDTQYF.